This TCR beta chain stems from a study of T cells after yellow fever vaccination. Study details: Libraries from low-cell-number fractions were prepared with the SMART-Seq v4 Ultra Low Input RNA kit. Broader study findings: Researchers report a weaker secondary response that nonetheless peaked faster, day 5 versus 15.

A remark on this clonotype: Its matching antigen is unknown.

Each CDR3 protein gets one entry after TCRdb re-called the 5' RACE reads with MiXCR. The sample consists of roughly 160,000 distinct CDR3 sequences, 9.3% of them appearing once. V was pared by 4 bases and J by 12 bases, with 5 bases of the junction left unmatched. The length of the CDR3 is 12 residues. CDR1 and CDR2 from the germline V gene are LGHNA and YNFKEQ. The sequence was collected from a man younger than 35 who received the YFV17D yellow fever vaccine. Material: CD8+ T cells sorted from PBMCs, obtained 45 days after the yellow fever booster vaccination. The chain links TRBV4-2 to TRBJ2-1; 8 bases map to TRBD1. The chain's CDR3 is CASSLGQGGQFF. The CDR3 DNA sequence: TGTGCCAGCAGCCTTGGACAGGGAGGGCAGTTCTTC.